This passage covers 29 T cell receptor beta chains from one sample sequenced in a study of cytomegalovirus exposure and HLA in healthy donors. This PCR relied on a set of 60 Vbeta primers and 13 Jbeta primers. TCRdb keeps only in-frame clones here, not all; method: immunoSEQ multiplex PCR. Of about 170,000 clones listed, around 83% were seen once; the top ten hold over 2%. Material for sequencing was PBMCs. The receptor set was obtained from a man between 25 and 39 years old in good health and CMV-seropositive.

The chain employs TRBV28 and TRBJ2-1; TRBD2 agrees at 11 bases. The trim removed 7 bases at V and 0 bases at J, leaving 5 bases unmatched. This CDR3 region has 16 residues. The germline V gene encodes CDR1 MDHEN and CDR2 SYDVKM. The CDR3 sequence: CASTLAGALSYNEQFF. CDR3 in DNA: TGTGCCAGCACACTAGCGGGAGCCCTCTCCTACAATGAGCAGTTCTTC.

The chain links TRBV27 to TRBJ1-4; 7 bases fit TRBD1. The ends lost 6 bases at V and 4 bases at J; junction bases unmatched: 17. The CDR3 runs 18 residues. CDR1 and CDR2 from the germline V gene are MNHEY and SMNVEV (reference sequence). The CDR3 spells CASRFTRPHRGGNEKLFF. CDR3 nucleotides: TGTGCCAGCAGGTTTACCCGCCCCCACAGGGGCGGTAATGAAAAACTGTTTTTT.

The chain has TRBV6-5 and TRBJ2-7, with a tentative D call TRBD2 (5 bases). Germline CDR1 MNHEY, CDR2 SVGAGI. The length of the CDR3 is 16 residues. V lost 2 bases to trimming and J lost 4 bases, with 18 bases between them. As DNA, the CDR3 is TGTGCCAGCAGTTACATGGCCGGGGTCAGACATTACGAGCAGTACTTC. Residues: CASSYMAGVRHYEQYF.

This chain joins TRBV7-9 and TRBJ1-2; no clear D gene. The CDR3 is 13 residues long. The germline gives CDR1 SEHNR, CDR2 FQNEAQ (reference sequence). V was shortened by 2 bases and J by 8 bases, with 12 bases between the two germline ends. CDR3 nucleotides: TGTGCCAGCAGCTTACCAGGTGGATTGGGCTACACCTTC. The encoded protein is CASSLPGGLGYTF.

CDR3 coding DNA: TGTGCCAGCAGCTTAGAGGGTGTTGGACTAGCAAGCAATGAGCAGTTCTTC. Protein product: CASSLEGVGLASNEQFF. This chain uses TRBV7-2 with TRBJ2-1; 8 nucleotides align to TRBD2. This CDR3 contains 17 residues. V dropped 1 base and J dropped 6; count of bases not matched to a gene: 11. Per germline, CDR1 SGHTA and CDR2 FQGNSA.

The V gene is TRBV12-2, the J gene TRBJ2-2; TRBD1, the table's D call, lacks a check against the DNA. TRBV12-2 is an annotated pseudogene. This CDR3 has 16 residues. The CDR3 loop is CASRLGGQGNTGELFF. The CDR3 nucleotides read TGTGCAAGTCGCTTGGGGGGACAGGGGAACACCGGGGAGCTGTTTTTT.

A few counts support this clone. The rearrangement links TRBV4-1 to TRBJ2-3; tentative D call: TRBD1 (5 bases). The germline CDR1 and CDR2 sequences are MGHRA and YSYEKL. This CDR3 has 14 amino acids. V lost 5 bases, J lost 3 bases, and 12 bases lay in between. The CDR3 DNA reads as TGCGCCAGCAGCGCTCTGGGGCGGACAGATACGCAGTATTTT. Encoded protein: CASSALGRTDTQYF.

The V gene is TRBV5-4, the J gene TRBJ2-1; TRBD2 is a possible D gene (5 bases). Germline assignment: CDR1 SGHNT and CDR2 YYREEE (reference sequence). Trimming shortened V by 4 bases and J by 3 bases, and 11 bases separated the two germline ends. This CDR3 has 14 amino acids. The DNA for the CDR3 is TGTGCCAGCAGCCCCAGTGCGGGCTACAATGAGCAGTTCTTC. Its translation is CASSPSAGYNEQFF.

This rearrangement joins TRBV6-5 to TRBJ1-2, with TRBD1 as a possible D gene (5 bases). Germline V gene data show CDR1 as MNHEY and CDR2 as SVGAGI. Trimming cost V 0 bases and J 8 bases, with 13 bases left between them. The CDR3 spans 14 residues. CDR3 region: CASSYSGGVLGYTF. The CDR3 bases are TGTGCCAGCAGTTACTCGGGGGGGGTCCTGGGCTACACCTTC.

A remark on this clone: At one end, the junction sequence differs from germline, possibly due to a read error. This chain connects TRBV6-5 to TRBJ1-1; 7 nucleotides line up with TRBD1. This CDR3 has 13 amino acids. Per the germline V gene, CDR1 is MNHEY and CDR2 is SVGAGI. The CDR3 reads CASSYSRADRVLF. The DNA of the CDR3 is TGTGCCAGCAGTTACTCGAGAGCCGACAGGGTATTGTTT.

As concerns this clone: Other DNA sequences in this sample translate to the same CDR3. This CDR3 reads CASSFSGSSYNEQFF. CDR3 in DNA: TGTGCCAGCAGCTTTAGCGGTAGCTCCTACAATGAGCAGTTCTTC. V usage is TRBV7-2 and J usage is TRBJ2-1, with D perhaps matching TRBD2 (6 bases). Germline assignment: CDR1 SGHTA and CDR2 FQGNSA. Trimming took 3 bases from V and 0 from J, leaving 9 bases between them. This CDR3 spans 15 amino acids.

This clone was detected a few times. This chain joins TRBV5-8 and TRBJ1-1; D is possibly TRBD1 (5 bases). In germline, CDR1 is SGHTS, CDR2 YDEGEE. The CDR3 spans 14 residues. Trimming left V 5 bases short and J 0 bases short, with 11 bases between. CDR3: CASRLQAMNTEAFF. The CDR3 region has the DNA TGTGCCAGCAGATTACAGGCCATGAACACTGAAGCTTTCTTT.

In regard to this clone: One end of the junction fails to match germline, which may point to a read error. Other DNA sequences in the sample encode the same CDR3. The V call is TRBV7-9, the J call TRBJ1-2; D is uncertain. In germline, CDR1 is SEHNR, CDR2 FQNEAQ (reference sequence). The CDR3 totals 14 residues. The CDR3 DNA reads as TGTTCCAGCAGCTTAGGTCAGGCTAACTATGGCTACACCTTC. Residues: CSSSLGQANYGYTF. Supplemented by reference TRBV7-9 and TRBJ1-2, the full variable domain reads DTGVSQNPRHKITKRGQNVTFRCDPISEHNRLYWYRQTLGQGPEFLTYFQNEAQLEKSRLLSDRFSAERPKGSFSTLEIQRTEQGDSAMYLCSSSLGQANYGYTFGSGTRLTVV.

This chain joins TRBV6-1 and TRBJ2-1; 12 bases are a match to TRBD2. Germline trimming cut 5 bases from V and 6 bases from J; bases unmatched to any gene: 5. CDR1 is MNHNS and CDR2 is SASEGT in the germline V gene. The CDR3 has 15 amino acids. The CDR3, as DNA: TGTGCCAGCAGTCGGACTAGCGGGACCTTCAATGAGCAGTTCTTC. It yields the protein CASSRTSGTFNEQFF.

The chain uses TRBV11-2 and TRBJ2-2; 11 nucleotides agree with TRBD2. The germline CDR1 and CDR2 sequences are SGHAT and FQNNGV. Unmatched junction bases numbered 3, after V lost 4 bases and J lost 5 bases. This CDR3 region has 15 residues. For the CDR3, the DNA is TGTGCCAGCAGCTCAAGACTAGCGGGAACCGGGGAGCTGTTTTTT. The encoded protein is CASSSRLAGTGELFF.

The CDR3 reads CASSPFSDRNTGELFF. CDR3 sequence (DNA): TGTGCCAGCTCACCGTTTAGTGACAGGAACACCGGGGAGCTGTTTTTT. This rearrangement joins TRBV18 to TRBJ2-2; perhaps TRBD1 as D (5 bases). V was clipped by 3 bases and J by 1 base, with 12 bases between them. Germline V gene sequence: CDR1 KGHSH, CDR2 LQKENI. This CDR3 is built from 16 residues.

This chain joins TRBV5-4 and TRBJ2-2; the match to TRBD2 covers 14 bases. V shed 2 bases and J 5 bases; nucleotides not matched to a gene: 8. The CDR3 totals 18 residues. Germline CDR1 reads SGHNT; CDR2 reads YYREEE (reference sequence). The CDR3 nucleotides are TGTGCCAGCAGCTTCCTGACTAGCGGGAGGGCCCGGACCGGGGAGCTGTTTTTT. Translated: CASSFLTSGRARTGELFF.

CDR3 DNA sequence: TGTGCCAGCAGCCTCACAGGGGTCTATGGCTACACCTTC. This sequence encodes CASSLTGVYGYTF. The rearrangement joins TRBV4-2 to TRBJ1-2; TRBD1 matches at 7 bases. Germline CDR1 and CDR2: LGHNA and YNFKEQ. The ends lost 4 bases at V and 4 bases at J; junction bases unmatched: 3. This CDR3 spans 13 amino acids.

The rearrangement links TRBV27 to TRBJ1-2; 11 positions agree with TRBD1. This CDR3 comprises 15 residues. V shed 5 bases, J shed 3 bases, and the junction held 5 bases outside the gene matches. Germline V CDR1 and CDR2: MNHEY, SMNVEV (reference sequence). The CDR3 sequence: CASSTWTGGHYGYTF. The CDR3 DNA sequence: TGTGCCAGCAGTACGTGGACAGGGGGCCACTATGGCTACACCTTC.

The chain is built from TRBV7-8 and TRBJ2-3; TRBD2 matches 10 bases. V lost 1 base to trimming and J lost 4 bases; unmatched junction nucleotides: 11. Germline V gene sequence: CDR1 SGHVS, CDR2 FQNEAQ. The CDR3 contains 18 residues. In DNA, the CDR3 is TGTGCCAGCAGCTTAGTAGGGGTTGGGCTAGCGGGAGCAGATACGCAGTATTTT. Translating gives CASSLVGVGLAGADTQYF. Variable domain in full (rest from reference TRBV7-8 and TRBJ2-3): GAGVSQSPRYKVAKRGQDVALRCDPISGHVSLFWYQQALGQGPEFLTYFQNEAQLDKSGLPSDRFFAERPEGSVSTLKIQRTQQEDSAVYLCASSLVGVGLAGADTQYFGPGTRLTVL.

The V and J genes are TRBV5-6 and TRBJ1-4, with TRBD1 matching over 7 bases. V dropped 5 bases and J dropped 4; count of bases not matched to a gene: 5. The CDR3 has 14 residues. Per the germline V gene, CDR1 is SGHDT and CDR2 is YYEEEE. The CDR3 DNA reads as TGTGCCAGCAGGAGACGACAGGGTAATGAAAAACTGTTTTTT. Protein: CASRRRQGNEKLFF.

CDR3 bases: TGTGCCAGTAGCCCCGGAGGTGCAACTAATGAAAAACTGTTTTTT. Translating gives CASSPGGATNEKLFF. The chain couples TRBV19 to TRBJ1-4, with D unresolved. V was cut by 6 bases and J by 0 bases, with 11 bases left in between. The CDR3 length is 15 residues. Germline CDR1 reads LNHDA; CDR2 reads SQIVND (reference sequence).

V gene TRBV29-1 combines with J gene TRBJ1-2; D unclear. Trimming left V 6 bases short and J 2 bases short, with 10 bases between. CDR3 length: 12 amino acids. Germline V gene data show CDR1 as SQVTM and CDR2 as ANQGSEA. The CDR3 DNA sequence: TGCAGCGTCTTCAGGTTCAACTATGGCTACACCTTC. Residues: CSVFRFNYGYTF.

The sample holds one count of this clone. This chain links TRBV28 with TRBJ1-5; possibly TRBD1 for D (5 bases). Germline CDR1 MDHEN, CDR2 SYDVKM. The V end was cut by 7 bases, the J end by 3 bases, with 7 bases between. The CDR3 consists of 12 residues. The CDR3 is CASTRVNQPQHF. The CDR3 coding sequence is TGTGCCAGCACCAGGGTCAATCAGCCCCAGCATTTT.

The chain has TRBV7-2 and TRBJ2-3; no clear D. Looked up from germline, CDR1 is SGHTA and CDR2 is FQGNSA. V gave up 5 bases and J gave up 2 bases, with 11 bases separating them. The CDR3 length is 14 residues. CDR3 coding DNA: TGTGCCAGCAGCAAATCGAGGTACACAGATACGCAGTATTTT. It encodes CASSKSRYTDTQYF.

The chain recombines TRBV28 with TRBJ2-1; TRBD2 might be the D (5 bases). Germline V lookup: CDR1 MDHEN, CDR2 SYDVKM. Between the trimmed V and J ends, which lost 5 bases and 8 bases, there was a span of 22 bases. This CDR3 spans 16 amino acids. CDR3 in amino acids: CASSPPALTRLDEQFF. In DNA, the CDR3 is TGTGCCAGCAGTCCTCCCGCGCTTACTAGGCTGGATGAGCAGTTCTTC.

This chain connects TRBV2 to TRBJ1-2, with 7 bases fitting TRBD1. V was pared by 5 bases and J by 2 bases, with 5 bases of the junction left unmatched. The CDR3 spans 14 residues. CDR1 is SNHLY, CDR2 FYNNEI, per germline. The CDR3 coding sequence is TGTGCCAGCAGTCCGGGACAGTGGAACTATGGCTACACCTTC. Translation: CASSPGQWNYGYTF.

CDR3 nucleotide sequence: TGTGCCAGCAGCAATAGCGGGAGCAAATACAATGAGCAGTTCTTC. This codes for CASSNSGSKYNEQFF. The chain combines TRBV9 with TRBJ2-1; 9 nucleotides line up with TRBD2. This CDR3 is built from 15 residues. The junction had 6 bases not matched to a gene; V was cut back by 4 bases and J by 4 bases. CDR1 is SGDLS and CDR2 is YYNGEE in the germline V gene.

V usage is TRBV5-6 and J usage is TRBJ2-1; 8 bases fit TRBD1. Trimming took 0 bases from V and 1 from J; bases not matched to a gene: 3. CDR3 length equals 16 residues. Germline V lookup: CDR1 SGHDT, CDR2 YYEEEE. Here the CDR3 reads CASSLDRGRSYNEQFF. The DNA of the CDR3 is TGTGCCAGCAGCTTGGACAGGGGGAGGTCCTACAATGAGCAGTTCTTC. The entire variable domain, with the rest obtained from reference TRBV5-6 and TRBJ2-1, is as follows: DAGVTQSPTHLIKTRGQQVTLRCSPKSGHDTVSWYQQALGQGPQFIFQYYEEEERQRGNFPDRFSGHQFPNYSSELNVNALLLGDSALYLCASSLDRGRSYNEQFFGPGTRLTVL.